This T cell receptor beta chain emerged from a study of OX40 agonist ivuxolimab in advanced cancers. Study information: An agonistic human IgG2 monoclonal antibody against OX40 (CD134) was given. There were three patients with partial responses, one having hepatocellular carcinoma and two cutaneous melanoma. Ivuxolimab, which patients received intravenously every 2 weeks, was dosed at 0.01 to 10 mg/kg. Study-wide points: Mean expanded clone counts were higher in CD8+ than CD4+ T cells.

Comment on this clone: Antigen unknown.

TCRdb's copy holds only in-frame clones and misses some; the assay was immunoSEQ multiplex PCR. The sample shows about 78,000 clones, almost 95% of them seen only once. The CDR3 has 15 residues. Germline lookup yields CDR1 SNHLY and CDR2 FYNNEI. Trimming stripped 2 bases from V and 3 bases from J, with 10 bases between. This chain links TRBV2 with TRBJ2-2, with D tentatively TRBD1 (6 bases). Specimen: CD4+ or CD8+ T cells sorted from blood, collected in a trial of the OX40 agonist ivuxolimab. The sequence derives from an adult with an advanced solid tumor such as melanoma, head and neck, liver or kidney cancer. DNA for the CDR3: TGTGCCAGCAGTGAAAGCAGGGGCTACACCGGGGAGCTGTTTTTT. Amino acids: CASSESRGYTGELFF.